This TCR beta chain was sequenced during a study of CD8 T cells in Susac syndrome. The germline gives CDR1 LNHNV, CDR2 YYDKDF (reference sequence). The germline V and J ends were trimmed by 0 bases and 9 bases, with 18 bases remaining between them. The CDR3 contains 16 residues. With random hexamers, roughly 0.45 to 1 ug RNA was reverse transcribed. Amplification of TCR beta CDR3 by immunoSEQ multiplex PCR spanned 54 Vbeta and 13 Jbeta. Each CDR3 protein gets one entry after TCRdb re-called the immunoSEQ multiplex PCR reads with MiXCR. The sample lists approximately 140,000 distinct CDR3 sequences, around 96% occurring once. Those who served as multiple sclerosis controls were treatment-naive patients with stable or active relapsing-remitting disease. It was negative isolation that provided the CD8+ and CD4+ T cells, whereas TEMRA cells were enriched by FACS.

Sequenced input: CD4+ T cells from PBMCs. This clonotype originated in a human donor with multiple sclerosis. V and J are TRBV15 and TRBJ2-1, with D perhaps given as TRBD1 or TRBD2 (6 bases each). CDR3 DNA sequence: TGTGCCACCAGCAGAGATATAGGGGGGTTGGTGGTTGAGCAGTTCTTC. Amino acids: CATSRDIGGLVVEQFF.